This T cell receptor (beta chain) was obtained from a study of T cells in Graves' hyperthyroidism and ophthalmopathy. Study in general: Peripheral blood sampling occurred at initial diagnosis, before any treatment.

Findings and limits, study-wide: From stable hyperthyroidism, ophthalmopathy was separated by a 13 V-J model. Model-based prediction identified ophthalmopathy a median around seven months prior to its onset.

RNA transcripts yielded amplified TCR beta CDR3 regions. The HTBI primer set served for first-round RT-PCR of the TCR CDR3. Each CDR3 protein is one row after TCRdb ran MiXCR on the multiplex PCR reads. The sample includes 300,000 to 350,000 distinct CDR3 sequences, over 20% seen only once; the top ten take roughly 52%. Hyperthyroidism was newly diagnosed in patients aged 18 to 65 (duration under 2 months). Looked up from germline, CDR1 is LGHDT and CDR2 is YNNKEL (reference sequence). The V segment lost 7 bases and the J segment 4 bases; nucleotides outside the gene matches: 9. This CDR3 has 16 residues. This clonotype was detected ten times or more. The antigen is undetermined.

The source of this sequence is a woman in her forties or fifties with Graves' hyperthyroidism. V is TRBV3-1 and J is TRBJ2-5; 13 bases align to TRBD2. The source material was blood. The CDR3 loop reads CASTGLAGPRGETQYF. The CDR3 region has the DNA TGTGCCAGCACGGGACTAGCGGGACCCCGGGGAGAGACCCAGTACTTC.